Following are 10 T cell receptor beta chains from one sample sequenced in a study of CD4 T cells in relation to SARS-CoV-2 and coronaviruses. Unexposed donor CD4+ T cells date from about 2011-2019, before the COVID-19 pandemic. Clones were read by immunoSEQ multiplex PCR, and TCRdb kept only the in-frame ones, dropping some. Of about 68,000 clones in the sample, more than 85% were seen once. Material for sequencing was naive CD4+ T cells from PBMCs. The subset here: naive CD4+ T cells isolated by negative enrichment. Every receptor here comes from a human donor in good health.

The chain combines TRBV6-5 with TRBJ2-2, with unresolved D. V was pared by 0 bases and J by 0 bases, with 8 bases between. The CDR3 is 16 residues long. Germline V gives CDR1 MNHEY, CDR2 SVGAGI. CDR3 region: CASSYSWTPNTGELFF. The CDR3 region has the DNA TGTGCCAGCAGTTACTCGTGGACGCCGAACACCGGGGAGCTGTTTTTT.

The chain joins TRBV10-3 to TRBJ2-7, with 9 bases fitting TRBD2. This CDR3 spans 12 amino acids. Germline V gene lookup returns CDR1 ENHRY and CDR2 SYGVKD. The V gene end was trimmed by 7 bases and the J gene end by 2 bases; junction bases not matched to a gene: 0. Here the CDR3 reads CAIKREAYEQYF. DNA for the CDR3: TGTGCCATCAAGCGGGAGGCCTACGAGCAGTACTTC.

This sequence joins TRBV5-1 and TRBJ2-3; the match to TRBD1 covers 10 bases. This CDR3 has 15 residues. CDR1 and CDR2 from the germline V gene are SGHRS and YFSETQ. Trimming at V came to 4 bases and at J to 5 bases, leaving 7 bases not matched to a gene. CDR3 DNA sequence: TGCGCCAGCAGCGACCCGGGACAGGGGAAAGATACGCAGTATTTT. Encoded protein: CASSDPGQGKDTQYF. Based on the CDR3 plus reference TRBV5-1 and TRBJ2-3, the full variable domain is KAGVTQTPRYLIKTRGQQVTLSCSPISGHRSVSWYQQTPGQGLQFLFEYFSETQRNKGNFPGRFSGRQFSNSRSEMNVSTLELGDSALYLCASSDPGQGKDTQYFGPGTRLTVL.

The rearrangement links TRBV7-3 to TRBJ2-1; TRBD1 matches at 8 bases. This CDR3 is 16 amino acids long. V shed 1 base, J shed 8 bases, and the junction held 10 bases outside the gene matches. CDR1 SGHTA and CDR2 FQGTGA come from the germline V gene. The CDR3 DNA sequence: TGTGCCAGCAGCTTAATGCCCCGTGACAGGGGTTATGAGCAGTTCTTC. Its translation: CASSLMPRDRGYEQFF.

V and J are TRBV6-6 and TRBJ1-4; D uncertain. The length of the CDR3 is 13 residues. Trimming cost V 6 bases and J 4 bases, with 9 bases left between them. Germline values: CDR1 MNHNY, CDR2 SVGAGI (reference sequence). The CDR3 here is CASSVPSNEKLFF. The CDR3 bases are TGTGCCAGCAGCGTACCGAGTAATGAAAAACTGTTTTTT.

CDR3 in DNA: TGTGCCAGCAGCCAACTCCCTGGAGCGGGAGAGGGGATCAATGAGCAGTTCTTC. Its translation is CASSQLPGAGEGINEQFF. J is TRBJ2-1 and V is TRBV4-2; 8 bases fit TRBD2. The CDR3 sequence is 18 residues long. Germline V gene data show CDR1 as LGHNA and CDR2 as YNFKEQ. The V and J ends lost 2 bases and 6 bases, in that order; junction bases with no gene match: 15.

The chain links TRBV6-6 to TRBJ2-2, with a possible D match to TRBD1 (5 bases). The V gene's germline CDR1 is MNHNY and CDR2 SVGAGI (reference sequence). The ends were cut back, 8 bases at V and 0 bases at J, with 19 bases in the middle. This CDR3 is built from 17 residues. CDR3 sequence reads: CASCRNRINANTGELFF. Here the CDR3 DNA reads TGTGCCAGCTGTCGGAACAGGATCAACGCGAACACCGGGGAGCTGTTTTTT.

Notes on this clone: The same CDR3 is also encoded by other DNA sequences in this sample. V gene TRBV2 combines with J gene TRBJ1-2; the match to TRBD1 covers 7 bases. The CDR3 extends over 15 amino acids. The V segment lost 4 bases and the J segment 8 bases; nucleotides outside the gene matches: 13. Germline assignment: CDR1 SNHLY and CDR2 FYNNEI. CDR3: CASSAQRITGAGYTF. DNA for the CDR3: TGTGCCAGCAGTGCCCAACGTATAACAGGGGCCGGCTACACCTTC.

J is TRBJ2-7 and V is TRBV10-2, with 8 bases fitting TRBD1. CDR1 and CDR2 from the germline V gene are WSHSY and SAAADI. CDR3 length: 15 amino acids. V shed 6 bases, J shed 1 base, and the junction held 8 bases outside the gene matches. In nucleotides, the CDR3 is TGCGCCAGCAGGGGGGGACAGGCGAATTCCTACGAGCAGTACTTC. Translated: CASRGGQANSYEQYF.

The V gene is TRBV7-3, the J gene TRBJ2-1; tentative D call: TRBD2 (5 bases). V was cut by 0 bases and J by 4 bases, with 10 bases left in between. The CDR3 covers 15 residues. Germline CDR1 reads SGHTA; CDR2 reads FQGTGA. This CDR3 reads CASSLTGDLYNEQFF. The CDR3, as DNA: TGTGCCAGCAGCTTAACGGGAGATCTTTACAATGAGCAGTTCTTC. The whole variable domain, filled in from reference TRBV7-3 and TRBJ2-1, reads GAGVSQTPSNKVTEKGKYVELRCDPISGHTALYWYRQSLGQGPEFLIYFQGTGAADDSGLPNDRFFAVRPEGSVSTLKIQRTERGDSAVYLCASSLTGDLYNEQFFGPGTRLTVL.